The 10 T cell receptor beta chains below all came from one sample that was sequenced in a study of blood T cell repertoires in COVID-19. Sequencing was performed with immunoSEQ multiplex PCR; in TCRdb, only in-frame clones are kept and a portion is missing. The sample has about 200,000 clones, approximately 80% seen once. Sequencing input: PBMCs or T cells enriched from blood (not recorded which). These TCRs come from a man between 40 and 49 years old who had recovered from COVID-19.

The chain combines TRBV11-2 with TRBJ1-5; a possible D gene is TRBD1 (6 bases). The CDR3 is 13 amino acids. V was clipped by 4 bases and J by 5 bases, with 9 bases between them. CDR1 and CDR2 from the germline V gene are SGHAT and FQNNGV. As DNA, the CDR3 is TGTGCCAGCAGCTACCAGGGGCATCAGCCCCAGCATTTT. It is translated as CASSYQGHQPQHF.

The chain combines TRBV10-3 with TRBJ1-3, with D maybe TRBD1 (6 bases). CDR3 size: 15 residues. CDR1 is ENHRY, CDR2 SYGVKD, per germline. Trimming stripped 4 bases from V and 0 bases from J, with 10 bases between. The CDR3 region is CAISGTAFSGNTIYF. The DNA of the CDR3 is TGTGCCATCAGTGGGACAGCCTTCTCTGGAAACACCATATATTTT.

This clone was observed a single time. V gene TRBV19 combines with J gene TRBJ2-5; D is undetermined. Trimming removed 4 bases from V and 1 base from J, with 13 bases in between. Per the germline V gene, CDR1 is LNHDA and CDR2 is SQIVND (reference sequence). This CDR3 is built from 15 residues. As DNA, the CDR3 is TGTGCCAGTAGTAACGTTGTGGGCCTCCAAGAGACCCAGTACTTC. As protein: CASSNVVGLQETQYF.

This chain uses TRBV5-8 with TRBJ2-5, with TRBD2 identical over 9 bases. Per the germline V gene, CDR1 is SGHTS and CDR2 is YDEGEE. V lost 3 bases and J lost 4; bases outside the gene matches: 10. The CDR3 length is 16 residues. CDR3: CASSSWAGGLGETQYF. Written as DNA, the CDR3 is TGTGCCAGCAGCTCTTGGGCGGGAGGGCTTGGAGAGACCCAGTACTTC.

This chain connects TRBV4-2 to TRBJ1-1; possibly TRBD1 for D (5 bases). CDR3 length equals 15 residues. The germline V gene encodes CDR1 LGHNA and CDR2 YNFKEQ. Trimming stripped 3 bases from V and 2 bases from J, with 13 bases between. CDR3 nucleotides: TGTGCCAGCAGCCATCCGGGCACAGGTAACACTGAAGCTTTCTTT. It encodes CASSHPGTGNTEAFF.

The V gene is TRBV19, the J gene TRBJ2-3; TRBD2 agrees at 11 bases. V lost 3 bases to trimming and J lost 5 bases; unmatched junction nucleotides: 7. The V gene's germline CDR1 is LNHDA and CDR2 SQIVND (reference sequence). The CDR3 runs to 16 residues. CDR3 sequence: CASSIRSGTSGDTQYF. CDR3 DNA sequence: TGTGCCAGTAGTATTCGTTCCGGGACTAGCGGAGATACGCAGTATTTT.

The V and J genes are TRBV7-2 and TRBJ2-1; no firm D call. The ends were cut back, 5 bases at V and 7 bases at J, with 12 bases in the middle. There are 13 residues in the CDR3. The germline gives CDR1 SGHTA, CDR2 FQGNSA. The CDR3 nucleotides read TGTGCCAGCAGCGCCCCAGGCTCGAATGAGCAGTTCTTC. Translation: CASSAPGSNEQFF.

The chain links TRBV25-1 to TRBJ2-7; D possibly corresponds to TRBD2 (6 bases). V was shortened by 3 bases and J by 2 bases, with 11 bases between the two germline ends. In germline, CDR1 is MGHDK, CDR2 SYGVNS. This CDR3 contains 14 residues. Written as DNA, the CDR3 is TGTGCCAGCAGTGATGGAGGGAAAACCTACGAGCAGTACTTC. This sequence encodes CASSDGGKTYEQYF.

The gene calls are TRBV30 and TRBJ1-5; D unresolved. The germline gives CDR1 GTSNPN, CDR2 SVGIG (reference sequence). V lost 1 base to trimming and J lost 6 bases, with 10 bases between them. This CDR3 spans 13 amino acids. The CDR3 DNA reads TGTGCCTGGAGTGGAGAGGGAAGTCAGCCCCAGCATTTT. Translation: CAWSGEGSQPQHF.

This clone was seen more than once but under ten times. The rearrangement joins TRBV25-1 to TRBJ1-2; D is uncertain. Germline CDR1 MGHDK, CDR2 SYGVNS. V dropped 4 bases and J dropped 8 bases, with 14 bases sitting between them. The CDR3 consists of 13 residues. This CDR3 is CASSGGRVGGYTF. The CDR3 DNA is TGTGCCAGCAGTGGAGGGAGGGTCGGCGGCTACACCTTC.